This T cell receptor (beta chain) was captured by sequencing in a study of shared clonotypes between healthy human individuals. Study-wide results and limits: Larger richness was generally estimated for naive than memory subsets. Only blood samples were collected, and tissue repertoires likely differ.

CDR3 length: 13 amino acids. V lost 4 bases and J 6 bases, leaving 10 bases between the germline ends. Germline V gene lookup returns CDR1 SGHTA and CDR2 FQGNSA. As defined, naive CD8 cells were CD45RO-negative and positively selected for CCR7, with terminally differentiated effector memory CD45RA+ cells excluded. As concerns this clone: Its antigen is not known.

Assay used: immunoSEQ multiplex PCR; TCRdb lists only in-frame clones, some missing. The sample has about 2.1 million clones, 85% to 95% seen once. The chain recombines TRBV7-2 with TRBJ2-1, with D perhaps TRBD2 (5 bases). The receptor's source is a man aged 18 to 29 in good health. Some clones in this sample may be carry-over from other donors' samples. Sequences were obtained from naive CD8+ T cells from PBMCs. The CDR3 coding sequence is TGTGCCAGCAGCTACCCCAGCGGCAATGAGCAGTTCTTC. It specifies CASSYPSGNEQFF.